This T cell receptor beta chain is from a study of CD8+ T cells in alopecia areata. In this sample, this clone turned up a few times. Its antigen is undetermined. RNA extraction was followed by reverse transcription into cDNA, which acted as the sequencing template. Profiling relied on immunoSEQ multiplex PCR, and the TCRdb table lists in-frame clones only, not all of them. Here the sample spans under 150,000 clones, around 56% being singletons. The treatment denotes: oral pan-JAK inhibitor, 5-10 mg twice daily. Broader study findings: Normal scalp had lower clonality than lesional scalp, with alopecia totalis/universalis lesions showing this most strongly.

CDR1 is SNHLY and CDR2 is FYNNEI in the germline V gene. The CDR3 totals 13 residues. Trimming shortened V by 7 bases and J by 2 bases, and 11 bases separated the two germline ends. V and J are TRBV2 and TRBJ1-1; D is perhaps TRBD1 (6 bases). This clonotype was obtained from a human donor with alopecia areata. The sequences come from CD4+ T cells sorted from blood, collected at week 4, from a patient treated with tofacitinib. The CDR3 DNA follows: TGTGCCAGCATCCGGGACACTAACACTGAAGCTTTCTTT. Translation: CASIRDTNTEAFF.